The rows below give T cell receptor beta chains drawn from one sample of a study of CD8 T cells in Susac syndrome. TCRdb analysed the immunoSEQ multiplex PCR reads with MiXCR anew, one entry per CDR3 protein. The profile shows about 210,000 distinct CDR3 sequences, 95% of them singletons. Sample: CD4+ T cells from PBMCs. The receptors stem from a human donor in good health. CDR3s include the opening cysteine and the closing phenylalanine or tryptophan. A D gene is named only where the DNA matches it firmly. Clone size, where shown, is once, few, many, or a class for clones that have expanded.

CDR3aa	CDR3nt	j_gene	abundance	v_gene	len	d_gene
CSARETGWGGELFF	TGCAGTGCTAGAGAAACAGGGTGGGGCGGGGAGCTGTTTTTT	TRBJ2-2	-	TRBV20-1	14	-
CASSQGVMGRIGNEAFF	TGCGCCAGCAGCCAGGGGGTCATGGGACGGATTGGGAATGAAGCTTTCTTT	TRBJ1-1	-	TRBV4-3	17	-
CASSHSLGSTEAFF	TGTGCCAGCAGCCATTCACTCGGGAGCACTGAAGCTTTCTTT	TRBJ1-1	-	TRBV3-1	14	-
CASSLVAALRFF	TGCGCCAGCAGCTTGGTTGCCGCCCTCCGGTTCTTC	TRBJ2-1	-	TRBV5-1	12	-
CASSHDYRGLGFF	TGTGCCAGCAGCCATGACTACCGGGGGCTGGGGTTCTTC	TRBJ2-1	-	TRBV14	13	-
CASSRTAQPSNQPQHF	TGCGCCAGCTCTCGGACAGCTCAACCCAGCAATCAGCCCCAGCATTTT	TRBJ1-5	-	TRBV4-3	16	-
CSASQGARSHEQYF	TGCAGTGCTAGCCAGGGGGCCCGTAGTCACGAGCAGTACTTC	TRBJ2-7	-	TRBV20-1	14	TRBD1
CASSLAGATDTQYF	TGTGCCAGTAGTCTGGCGGGAGCCACGGATACGCAGTATTTT	TRBJ2-3	-	TRBV19	14	TRBD2
CASSSPAGAKAFF	TGTGCCAGCAGTTCCCCGGCAGGGGCAAAAGCTTTCTTT	TRBJ1-1	-	TRBV12-3/TRBV12-4	13	-
CASSSYWGLDEQYF	TGTGCCAGCAGTTCCTACTGGGGGCTGGACGAGCAGTACTTC	TRBJ2-7	-	TRBV12-3/TRBV12-4	14	-
CSAKRGDSNQPQHF	TGCAGTGCTAAGAGGGGCGATAGCAATCAGCCCCAGCATTTT	TRBJ1-5	-	TRBV20-1	14	-
CAWSVTGYSNIQYF	TGTGCCTGGAGTGTTACAGGGTATTCAAACATTCAGTACTTC	TRBJ2-4	-	TRBV30	14	-
CASGRTGGASGELFF	TGTGCCAGCGGCCGGACAGGGGGCGCGTCCGGGGAGCTGTTTTTT	TRBJ2-2	-	TRBV2	15	TRBD1
CASSSTTLPDTQYF	TGTGCCAGCAGTTCCACGACTCTGCCAGATACGCAGTATTTT	TRBJ2-3	-	TRBV7-9	14	-
CATSDPPSGTGYTGELFF	TGTGCCACCAGTGATCCCCCGTCCGGGACAGGGTATACCGGGGAGCTGTTTTTT	TRBJ2-2	-	TRBV24-1	18	TRBD1
CAWSSADEQFF	TGTGCCTGGAGCTCAGCCGATGAGCAGTTCTTC	TRBJ2-1	-	TRBV30	11	-
CSARDPTRGTDTQYF	TGCAGTGCTAGAGATCCCACCAGGGGGACAGATACGCAGTATTTT	TRBJ2-3	-	TRBV20-1	15	TRBD1
CASSQDPRAYGYTF	TGCGCCAGCAGCCAAGATCCTCGAGCTTATGGCTACACCTTC	TRBJ1-2	-	TRBV4-3	14	-
CASSGDSQIGPQHF	TGTGCCAGCAGTGGGGACAGTCAAATTGGACCCCAGCATTTT	TRBJ1-5	-	TRBV12-3/TRBV12-4	14	TRBD1
CATLDDTPGRQETQYF	TGTGCCACCCTGGATGACACCCCGGGACGGCAAGAGACCCAGTACTTC	TRBJ2-5	once	TRBV3-1	16	-
CSARDRGRLNQPQHF	TGCAGTGCTAGAGATCGAGGCCGATTAAATCAGCCCCAGCATTTT	TRBJ1-5	-	TRBV20-1	15	-
CASSQVGQGDGGYTF	TGTGCCAGCAGCCAAGTAGGACAGGGGGACGGCGGCTACACCTTC	TRBJ1-2	-	TRBV3-1	15	TRBD1
CAWSGRVDQPQHF	TGTGCCTGGAGTGGGAGGGTGGATCAGCCCCAGCATTTT	TRBJ1-5	-	TRBV30	13	-
CASSPGTEAFF	TGTGCCAGCTCTCCAGGGACTGAAGCTTTCTTT	TRBJ1-1	-	TRBV18	11	-
CASSPTGGDYGYTF	TGTGCCAGCAGTCCGACAGGGGGCGACTATGGCTACACCTTC	TRBJ1-2	-	TRBV7-9	14	TRBD1
CASSPRTSGYYNEQFF	TGTGCCAGCAGTCCGAGGACTAGCGGATACTACAATGAGCAGTTCTTC	TRBJ2-1	-	TRBV12-3/TRBV12-4	16	TRBD2
CASRYRSPNYGYTF	TGTGCCAGCAGGTACAGGTCGCCTAACTATGGCTACACCTTC	TRBJ1-2	-	TRBV28	14	-
CASSQEEAHDRGYTF	TGTGCCAGCAGCCAAGAAGAGGCCCACGACCGCGGCTACACCTTC	TRBJ1-2	-	TRBV4-2	15	-
CASSLVPDVGSPLHF	TGTGCCAGCAGCTTAGTTCCGGATGTGGGATCACCCCTCCACTTT	TRBJ1-6	-	TRBV7-2	15	-
CASSFGGRGQPQHF	TGTGCCAGCAGTTTCGGGGGGCGAGGACAGCCCCAGCATTTT	TRBJ1-5	-	TRBV12-3/TRBV12-4	14	-
CSAVGEWPDTQYF	TGCAGTGCGGTCGGCGAGTGGCCAGATACGCAGTATTTT	TRBJ2-3	-	TRBV20-1	13	-
CASSEPDTQYF	TGTGCCAGCAGTGAACCAGATACGCAGTATTTT	TRBJ2-3	-	TRBV2	11	-
CASSFRQVGEQFF	TGTGCCAGCAGCTTTAGACAGGTTGGTGAGCAGTTCTTC	TRBJ2-1	-	TRBV11-2	13	-
CASSPQWDGGIIQYF	TGCGCCAGCAGCCCTCAATGGGACGGGGGAATCATTCAGTACTTC	TRBJ2-4	-	TRBV4-1	15	-
CASTRGGWTDTQYF	TGTGCCAGTACTCGGGGGGGGTGGACAGATACGCAGTATTTT	TRBJ2-3	-	TRBV6-5	14	TRBD2
CASTVMMQFF	TGTGCCAGTACTGTAATGATGCAGTTCTTC	TRBJ2-1	-	TRBV2	10	-
CSASQGAQNTEAFF	TGCAGTGCTAGTCAGGGGGCGCAGAACACTGAAGCTTTCTTT	TRBJ1-1	-	TRBV20-1	14	TRBD1
CASALVGETQYF	TGTGCCAGCGCCCTAGTAGGAGAGACCCAGTACTTC	TRBJ2-5	-	TRBV28	12	-
CASSLVWAGGNEQFF	TGTGCCAGCAGCCTCGTTTGGGCTGGCGGGAATGAGCAGTTCTTC	TRBJ2-1	-	TRBV7-9	15	-
CASSELREGAQYF	TGTGCCAGCAGTGAGTTAAGGGAGGGTGCCCAGTACTTC	TRBJ2-5	once	TRBV2	13	TRBD2
CSATDGYSNQPQHF	TGCAGTGCTACCGACGGTTATAGCAATCAGCCCCAGCATTTT	TRBJ1-5	-	TRBV20-1	14	-
CSARTGSNEQFF	TGCAGTGCTCGGACTGGGTCCAATGAGCAGTTCTTC	TRBJ2-1	-	TRBV20-1	12	-
CSARRTGRSSAGYTF	TGCAGTGCTCGACGGACAGGGAGAAGTTCAGCGGGCTACACCTTC	TRBJ1-2	-	TRBV20-1	15	TRBD1
CASSFSVGETQYF	TGTGCCAGCAGTTTTTCAGTCGGAGAGACCCAGTACTTC	TRBJ2-5	-	TRBV27	13	-
CASSRRWDQPQHF	TGTGCCAGCAGTAGACGGTGGGATCAGCCCCAGCATTTT	TRBJ1-5	-	TRBV12-3/TRBV12-4	13	-
CSARQGHETQYF	TGCAGTGCTAGGCAAGGGCACGAGACCCAGTACTTC	TRBJ2-5	-	TRBV20-1	12	-
CSADSRDQETQYF	TGCAGTGCTGACTCCCGGGATCAAGAGACCCAGTACTTC	TRBJ2-5	-	TRBV20-1	13	-
CASSPTGSGANVLTF	TGTGCCAGCAGCCCGACAGGCTCCGGGGCCAACGTCCTGACTTTC	TRBJ2-6	-	TRBV3-1	15	-
CSVDSRQGAVPNEQFF	TGCAGCGTTGACTCAAGGCAGGGGGCTGTCCCAAATGAGCAGTTCTTC	TRBJ2-1	-	TRBV29-1	16	TRBD1
CASSLTMGGSRNEQFF	TGTGCCAGCAGCTTAACTATGGGCGGGAGCAGGAATGAGCAGTTCTTC	TRBJ2-1	-	TRBV7-3	16	TRBD2
CSARGQRDLDTQYF	TGCAGTGCTAGGGGTCAGCGGGATCTAGATACGCAGTATTTT	TRBJ2-3	-	TRBV20-1	14	TRBD2
CASSEDRGHNQPQHF	TGTGCCAGCAGTGAAGACAGGGGGCATAATCAGCCCCAGCATTTT	TRBJ1-5	-	TRBV2	15	TRBD1
CATLQGHTEAFF	TGTGCCACCTTACAGGGGCACACTGAAGCTTTCTTT	TRBJ1-1	-	TRBV28	12	TRBD1